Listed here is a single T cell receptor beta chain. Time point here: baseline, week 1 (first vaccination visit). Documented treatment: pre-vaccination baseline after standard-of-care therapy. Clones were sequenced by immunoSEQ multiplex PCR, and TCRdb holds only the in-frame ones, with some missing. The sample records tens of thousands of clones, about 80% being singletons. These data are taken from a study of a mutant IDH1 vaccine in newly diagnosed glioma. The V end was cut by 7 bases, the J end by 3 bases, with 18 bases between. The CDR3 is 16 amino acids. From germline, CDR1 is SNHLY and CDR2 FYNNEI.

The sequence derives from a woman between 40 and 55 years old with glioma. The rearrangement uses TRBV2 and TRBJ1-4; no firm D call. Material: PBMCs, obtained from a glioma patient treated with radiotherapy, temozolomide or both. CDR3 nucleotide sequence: TGTGCCAGCACGAGGAGCCCATCGGTGGCTAATGAAAAACTGTTTTTT. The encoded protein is CASTRSPSVANEKLFF.